This T cell receptor (beta chain) was observed in a study of blood T cells in healthy people across ages (dated by TCRdb to between 2014 and 2017). With respect to the entire study: In model experiments, template switching captured roughly one uniquely barcoded TCR beta cDNA molecule for every two T cells. Age-related changes in TCR beta repertoire diversity were measured in the study by deep sequencing normalized with unique cDNA molecular identifiers. The donors were split into four age groups: young (average 16 years), middle-aged (more than 35), aged (about 62) and long-lived (over 75). To avoid experimental bias, donors of different ages were randomly spread across the sequencing lanes. Two additional independent replicas of 1 million unique cDNA reads from the same blood draw were analyzed for two donors (one aged 18 to 29 and one aged 80 or older).

To note about this clonotype: No antigen is known for it. The input lacks base qualities; no much larger clone sits a single base away.

As encoded in the germline V gene, CDR1 is MNHNS while CDR2 is SASEGT. The CDR3 spans 13 residues, from the cysteine through the phenylalanine. Of all the DNA, just the CDR3 is kept, 39 bases in frame from base 1. Trimming takes 9 bases from V and 1 base from J, and the germline ends sit 12 bases apart. The donors were roughly 39 Caucasian individuals from Russia, aged roughly 6 to 95 years, who were systemically healthy. Each donor gave approximately 9.4 milliliters of peripheral blood, drawn into EDTA-treated Vacutainer tubes. Ficoll-Paque density-gradient centrifugation was used to isolate PBMCs, with at least 7 million per sample. Trizol reagent was used to extract total RNA from PBMCs, with at least 5.5 micrograms per sample. For every donor, flow cytometry on a PBMC aliquot measured the percentage of naive CD45RAhigh/CD27high T cells. Study-wide findings and limitations: Estimates of total diversity based on one million sequenced T cells were considered lower bounds and underestimates. The CMV infection status of donors was not known, potentially confounding age-related changes in expanded clonotypes. As age increased, observed TCR beta diversity per million T cells dropped in a roughly linear way, and a significant reduction was already evident by age 40. Compared with the aged group, the long-lived group had more naive CD4+ T cells, fewer expanded clones and increased TCR diversity, suggesting age selection. Since profiling was done on bulk unsorted PBMCs, naive and antigen-experienced compartments could not be conclusively compared. The percentage of naive T cells measured by flow cytometry correlated strongly with observed TCR beta diversity.

Library preparation employed 5' RACE. TCRdb lists the instrument as Illumina HiSeq 2500. A second PCR of about 7 to 12 cycles was run with a J-beta primer mix and a sample-barcoded 5' primer. A unique molecular identifier was introduced onto each TCR beta cDNA molecule by a template-switch 5' adaptor carrying 12 random nucleotides. Each sample yielded at least 2.5 million CDR3-containing paired-end reads. The Mint cDNA synthesis kit, primed by a TRBC-specific oligonucleotide, was used to synthesize first-strand cDNA from all RNA. Following uracil-DNA glycosylase treatment, all cDNA underwent a first 18-cycle PCR with the universal primers M1SS and BC2_uni_R. In the original analysis: Normalization of each sample was performed by random selection of 1 million high-quality reads, each carrying a distinct molecular identifier. Instead of being binned into consensus sequences, reads that shared molecular identifiers were thrown out. MiTCR, run with a Q25 quality threshold and the strictest error-elimination algorithm, handled CDR3 identification, clonotype clustering and error correction. A nonparametric unseen species model with Euler transformation was used to estimate lower-bound total TCR beta diversity. TCRdb cleaned the public reads at Q25 with fastp, built clones with MiXCR and kept in-frame beta chains. Each CDR3 protein gets just one entry, which takes the most common genes and DNA from the rows behind it. The V and J calls reflect TCRdb's pipeline rather than the authors' work. The sample profile shows 800,000 to 950,000 distinct CDR3 sequences; 40% to 60% of them were found once. Around 15% of the sample is taken by the ten largest.

The sequence came from a young man in good health. The chain links TRBV6-1 with TRBJ1-2, with a weak D call of TRBD1 (6 bases match). Material for sequencing was blood. The DNA is as follows: TGTGCCAGTACCGGGGGCTTTAACTATGGCTACACCTTC. Translation gives CASTGGFNYGYTF.